The sequence of this T cell receptor (beta chain) was determined in a study of T cell repertoires in cytomegalovirus infection. Study in general: From public TCR beta signatures came an indication of both CMV infection and matching HLA type. Study-wide findings and caveats: CMV-specific TCR beta clonotypes restricted by HLA-C were the ones dominating the ex vivo response. CMV carriers having the relevant HLA were flagged by cumulative public TCR beta family frequency.

This CDR3 comprises 21 residues. Germline trimming cut 5 bases from V and 1 base from J; bases unmatched to any gene: 17. Germline V CDR1 and CDR2: MNHEY, SMNVEV (reference sequence). TCRdb passed the reads through MiXCR, listing each CDR3 protein once. Of 310,000 or so distinct CDR3 sequences detected, more than 20% appear once; the ten largest clones hold 13%. In this sample, this clonotype turned up a few times. Antigen specificity is unknown. Sequenced material: cultured PBMCs, taken from culture after CMV antigen stimulation. V gene TRBV27 combines with J gene TRBJ2-1, with 13 bases aligning to TRBD2. The origin of this receptor is a human donor in good health (CMV status not recorded). Some clones in this sample may be carry-over from other donors' samples. The CDR3 protein is CASSPRRGGLAGVGSYNEQFF. The CDR3 bases are TGTGCCAGCAGTCCCCGGAGGGGAGGACTAGCGGGAGTTGGGTCCTACAATGAGCAGTTCTTC.